The TCR beta chain described here comes from a study of blood T cell repertoires in COVID-19. Study at large: The samples span acute and convalescent COVID-19 from the United States, Italy and Spain. Sample material is recorded as cDNA or gDNA derived from T cells, B-cell-depleted T cells, or PBMCs.

This clone was seen only a few times. Original methodology: Estimation of nucleated cell counts relied on the amplification of reference gene primers. The repertoire was sequenced with immunoSEQ multiplex PCR; TCRdb's copy has only in-frame clones and lacks some. That table supplies the V and J calls and clone size; D and trimming were determined from the DNA. Counted here are over 60,000 clones, around nine tenths occurring once; the ten biggest clones make up roughly 15%. This sequence was found in a woman older than 75 with active or convalescent COVID-19. Sequenced sample: peripheral blood.

For the CDR3, the DNA is TGTGCCACCAGTGATGGGCCTGAGGGCTACACCTTC. It is translated as CATSDGPEGYTF. This chain links TRBV24-1 with TRBJ1-2; D is undetermined. The ends were cut back, 3 bases at V and 8 bases at J, with 9 bases in the middle. Germline assignment: CDR1 KGHDR and CDR2 SFDVKD. The CDR3 is 12 amino acids.